Described below is a single TCR beta chain sequence and its context. Its antigen is unknown. This CDR3 region has 15 residues. The ends were cut back, 1 base at V and 4 bases at J, with 14 bases in the middle. CDR1 and CDR2 from the germline V gene are SGHAT and FQNNGV. Regions amplified from RNA transcripts were the TCR beta CDR3 regions. TCR CDR3 underwent first-round RT-PCR with the HTBI primer set. TCRdb re-analysed the multiplex PCR reads in MiXCR, keeping a single row per CDR3 protein. The sample records 500,000 to 650,000 distinct CDR3 sequences, roughly a sixth being singletons. The sample comes from a study of T cells in Graves' hyperthyroidism and ophthalmopathy. The study's findings and limits: Most clonotypes expanded in thyroid above 0.001 were likewise present in blood.

The source material was blood. The chain links TRBV11-2 to TRBJ2-7; tentatively, D is TRBD2 (6 bases). This receptor was identified in a woman younger than 35 with Graves' ophthalmopathy. Written as DNA, the CDR3 is TGTGCCAGCAGCTTAGGGGCCGGGGGTCAGTACGAGCAGTACTTC. Protein sequence: CASSLGAGGQYEQYF. The entire variable domain, with the rest obtained from reference TRBV11-2 and TRBJ2-7, is as follows: EAGVAQSPRYKIIEKRQSVAFWCNPISGHATLYWYQQILGQGPKLLIQFQNNGVVDDSQLPKDRFSAERLKGVDSTLKIQPAKLEDSAVYLCASSLGAGGQYEQYFGPGTRLTVT.